This TCR beta chain derives from a study of identical twins. Overall study findings and caveats: The study drew conclusions from cross-sectional statistical analysis, not from following the same donors.

TCRdb used MiXCR to reprocess the 5' RACE reads, holding one entry per CDR3 protein. Seen here are roughly 720,000 distinct CDR3 sequences, over 15% observed once, and the top ten hold about an eighth. This clonotype was detected a few times. Its antigen is unknown. The CDR3 has 13 amino acids. V was trimmed by 6 bases and J by 0 bases, leaving 9 bases between them. Germline assignment: CDR1 MNHEY and CDR2 SVGEGT. This same sample was also part of a study on T cells expressing NK-cell markers. That report adds: Anti-gamma-delta TCR antibody use in several experiments restricted sorting to alpha-beta TCR T cells. More than five of the donors carried dominant NKG2C+ clonotypes that took up roughly 1.0-8% of their CD8+ T cells. Among several donors, these clonotypes also ranked first in the CD3+CD56-NKG2C+ fraction.

This receptor was obtained from a woman aged 18-30 years in good health. V gene TRBV6-2 or TRBV6-3 combines with J gene TRBJ2-7, with D possibly TRBD2 on 5 matching bases. Sequencing input: PBMCs. CDR3 sequence: CASRNSDSYEQYF. The CDR3 DNA reads TGTGCCAGCAGGAATAGCGACTCCTACGAGCAGTACTTC.